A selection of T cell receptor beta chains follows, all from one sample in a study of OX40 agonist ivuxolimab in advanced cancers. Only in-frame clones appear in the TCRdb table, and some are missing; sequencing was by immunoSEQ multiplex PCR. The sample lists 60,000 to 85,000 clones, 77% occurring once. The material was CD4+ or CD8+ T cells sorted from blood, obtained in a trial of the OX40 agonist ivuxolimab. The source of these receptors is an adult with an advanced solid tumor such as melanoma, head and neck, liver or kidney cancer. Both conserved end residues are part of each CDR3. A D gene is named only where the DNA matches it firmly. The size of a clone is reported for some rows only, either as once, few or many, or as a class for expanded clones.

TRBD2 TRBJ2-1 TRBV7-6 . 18 TGTGCCAGCAGCTTACTAGCGGGAGGGCCAGGATCCTACAATGAGCAGTTCTTC CASSLLAGGPGSYNEQFF
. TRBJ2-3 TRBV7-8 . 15 TGTGCCAGCAGCTTTAGGACCACATACACAGATACGCAGTATTTT CASSFRTTYTDTQYF
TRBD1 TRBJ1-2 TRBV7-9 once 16 TGTGCCAGCAACCCCGGCTCGGGACAGGGAAGATTTGACTACACCTTC CASNPGSGQGRFDYTF
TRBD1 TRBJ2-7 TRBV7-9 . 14 TGTGCCAGCAGCTCCGCCCGGGACAGATACGAGCAGTACTTC CASSSARDRYEQYF
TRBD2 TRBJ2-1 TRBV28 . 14 TGTGCCAGCAGCCGGGGACTAGCGGTATTTGAGCAGTTCTTC CASSRGLAVFEQFF
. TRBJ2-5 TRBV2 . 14 TGTGCCAGCAGTAAACAGGGTATCCAAGAGACCCAGTACTTC CASSKQGIQETQYF
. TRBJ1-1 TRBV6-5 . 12 TGTGCCAGCAGTTCGACGGTCCGGGAAGCTTTCTTT CASSSTVREAFF
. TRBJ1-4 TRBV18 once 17 TGTGCCAGCTCACCACTCCGACCGGGATCCGGGACTGAAAAACTGTTTTTT CASSPLRPGSGTEKLFF
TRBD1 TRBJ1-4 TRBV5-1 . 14 TGCGCCAGCAGCCCAACAGGGGACGGGGAAAAACTGTTTTTT CASSPTGDGEKLFF
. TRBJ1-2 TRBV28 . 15 TGTGCCAGCAGCCCCCTAAGGGGACATTCCTATGGCTACACCTTC CASSPLRGHSYGYTF
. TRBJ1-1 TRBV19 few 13 TGTGCCAGTAATGACAGGTCGAACACTGAAGCTTTCTTT CASNDRSNTEAFF
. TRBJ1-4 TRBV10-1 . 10 TGCGCCAGCAGTATGACAAAACTGTTTTTT CASSMTKLFF
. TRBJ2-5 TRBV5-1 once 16 TGCGCCAGCAGCTTGGTAGGCAGGCTGACCGAAGAGACCCAGTACTTC CASSLVGRLTEETQYF
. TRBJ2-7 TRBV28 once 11 TGTGCCAGCAGTCCCACCTACGAGCAGTACTTC CASSPTYEQYF
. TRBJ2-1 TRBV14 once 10 TGTGCCAGCAAGGGCAATGAGCAGTTCTTC CASKGNEQFF
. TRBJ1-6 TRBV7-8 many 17 TGTGCCAGCAGCTTATTGGCATTGAGCTCCTATAATTCACCCCTCCACTTT CASSLLALSSYNSPLHF
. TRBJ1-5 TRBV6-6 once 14 TGTGCCAGCAGTTACTCAACAGGCAATCAGCCCCAGCATTTT CASSYSTGNQPQHF
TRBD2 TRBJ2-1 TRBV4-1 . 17 TGCGCCAGCAGCCGGGCTACTGACCGGGACTACTACAATGAGCAGTTCTTC CASSRATDRDYYNEQFF
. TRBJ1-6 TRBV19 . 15 TGTGCCAGTAACCTCAGGGGACTTTATAATTCACCCCTCCACTTT CASNLRGLYNSPLHF
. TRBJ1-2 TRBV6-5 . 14 TGTGCCAGCACGGGGGCTTTGGAGGGGAATGGCTACACCTTC CASTGALEGNGYTF
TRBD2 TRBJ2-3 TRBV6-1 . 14 TGTGCCAGCAGTGAATGGGGAGGGCCCGATACGCAGTATTTT CASSEWGGPDTQYF
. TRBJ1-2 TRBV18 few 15 TGTGCCAGCTCACCAGGGACCGAGGCCCTAGATGGCTACACCTTC CASSPGTEALDGYTF
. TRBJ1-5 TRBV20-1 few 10 TGCAGTGCAGAGGGGCAGCCCCAGCATTTT CSAEGQPQHF
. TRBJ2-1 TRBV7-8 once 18 TGTGCCAGCAGCCCCTTTCCCGGGACCCGAGAGGCCTACAATGAGCAGTTCTTC CASSPFPGTREAYNEQFF
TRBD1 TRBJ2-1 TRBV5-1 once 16 TGCGCCAGCAGCTTGCTGTTGGGACAGGGGGTCGATGAGCAGTTCTTC CASSLLLGQGVDEQFF
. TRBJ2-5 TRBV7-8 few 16 TGTGCCAGCAGCTTAGCGTGGGACACCTCGAGAGAGACCCAGTACTTC CASSLAWDTSRETQYF
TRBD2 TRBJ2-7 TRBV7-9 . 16 TGTGCCAGCAGCTCAGGACTAGCGGGAATGTACTACGAGCAGTACTTC CASSSGLAGMYYEQYF
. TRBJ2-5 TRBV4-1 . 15 TGCGCCAGCAGCCAAGGGTCAGGATTTCAAGAGACCCAGTACTTC CASSQGSGFQETQYF
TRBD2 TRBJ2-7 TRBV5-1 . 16 TGCGCCAGCAGCTCGAAAGGGACTAGCGGCTCCTACGAGCAGTACTTC CASSSKGTSGSYEQYF
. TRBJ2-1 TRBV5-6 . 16 TGTGCCAGCAGCTTCCCTAGCTTGGTCTGGGGCAATGAGCAGTTCTTC CASSFPSLVWGNEQFF
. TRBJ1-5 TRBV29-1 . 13 TGCAGCGTTGTGAACAGGGAGGGACAGCCCCAGCATTTT CSVVNREGQPQHF
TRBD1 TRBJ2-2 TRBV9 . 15 TGTGCCAGCAGCCCCAGACAGGGGAACACCGGGGAGCTGTTTTTT CASSPRQGNTGELFF
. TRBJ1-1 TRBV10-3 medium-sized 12 TGTGCCATCAGGGGGAAGGACACTGAAGCTTTCTTT CAIRGKDTEAFF
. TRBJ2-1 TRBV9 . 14 TGTGCCAGCAGCGTATCGACTAGAAACAATGAGCAGTTCTTC CASSVSTRNNEQFF
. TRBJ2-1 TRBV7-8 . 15 TGTGCCAGCAGCTTAGCCAGGGGAGGCTACAATGAGCAGTTCTTC CASSLARGGYNEQFF
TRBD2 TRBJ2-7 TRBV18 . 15 TGTGCCAGCTCACCCTTTGCGGGAGGGTTTTACGAGCAGTACTTC CASSPFAGGFYEQYF
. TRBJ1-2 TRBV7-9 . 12 TGTGCCAGCAGCTTAGAGAACTATGGCTACACCTTC CASSLENYGYTF
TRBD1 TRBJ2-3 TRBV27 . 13 TGTGCCAGCAGTTTAAACAGGGGAGATACGCAGTATTTT CASSLNRGDTQYF
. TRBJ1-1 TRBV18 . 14 TGTGCCAGCTCACCAATGACAGGGAACACTGAAGCTTTCTTT CASSPMTGNTEAFF
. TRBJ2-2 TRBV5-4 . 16 TGTGCCAGCAGCTTGCCTAGACAGGGAGGCACCGGGGAGCTGTTTTTT CASSLPRQGGTGELFF
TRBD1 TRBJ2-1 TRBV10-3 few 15 TGTGCCATCAGCTTACAGGGGGCATATTCGAATGAGCAGTTCTTC CAISLQGAYSNEQFF